The 24 T cell receptor beta chains below were found in one sample sequenced in a study of cytomegalovirus exposure and HLA in healthy donors. 60 Vbeta and 13 Jbeta primers were used in PCR. The protocol was immunoSEQ multiplex PCR, while the TCRdb copy is restricted to in-frame clones and leaves out a portion. The sample includes some 150,000 clones, roughly 84% seen only once; the top ten take about 1.6%. Sample: PBMCs. All receptors come from a male donor in good health and CMV-seronegative.

This clone was observed a handful of times. The gene calls are TRBV7-9 and TRBJ2-6; the match to TRBD2 covers 9 bases. Trimming at V came to 1 base and at J to 3 bases, leaving 4 bases not matched to a gene. The CDR3 loop spans 17 amino acids. Looked up from germline, CDR1 is SEHNR and CDR2 is FQNEAQ (reference sequence). This CDR3 is CASSLGGGGSGANVLTF. CDR3 sequence (DNA): TGTGCCAGCAGCTTAGGCGGGGGGGGGAGTGGGGCCAACGTCCTGACTTTC.

The genes are TRBV9 and TRBJ2-1; D gene unclear. Trimming shortened V by 0 bases and J by 10 bases, and 8 bases separated the two germline ends. The CDR3 consists of 12 residues. Germline V gene data show CDR1 as SGDLS and CDR2 as YYNGEE. CDR3 region: CASSVGAVEQFF. The CDR3 DNA reads as TGTGCCAGCAGCGTAGGGGCAGTGGAGCAGTTCTTC.

V gene TRBV6-1 combines with J gene TRBJ2-5, with TRBD2 matching 9 bases. The CDR3 has 15 amino acids. After removal of 5 bases from V and 1 base from J, the junction contained 5 bases not matched to a gene. In germline, CDR1 is MNHNS, CDR2 SASEGT. The CDR3 reads CASSKGLAPQETQYF. The CDR3 DNA is TGTGCCAGCAGTAAGGGACTAGCCCCCCAAGAGACCCAGTACTTC.

This rearrangement joins TRBV5-1 to TRBJ1-5; D is possibly TRBD1 (5 bases). CDR3 size: 18 residues. Germline V lookup: CDR1 SGHRS, CDR2 YFSETQ. The V end was cut by 3 bases, the J end by 2 bases, with 21 bases between. The CDR3 is CASSWRRVLGRGNQPQHF. DNA of the CDR3: TGCGCCAGCAGCTGGCGACGAGTACTTGGCAGGGGCAATCAGCCCCAGCATTTT.

The V gene is TRBV4-2, the J gene TRBJ2-1; maybe TRBD1 (6 bases). The CDR3 extends over 17 amino acids. Germline CDR1 is LGHNA and CDR2 is YNFKEQ. The V end was cut by 0 bases, the J end by 0 bases, with 12 bases between. The CDR3 bases are TGTGCCAGCAGCCAAGATATGGGGGACAACTCCTACAATGAGCAGTTCTTC. Amino acids: CASSQDMGDNSYNEQFF.

The chain has TRBV27 and TRBJ2-1, with a possible D match to TRBD2 (6 bases). Germline-derived CDR1 and CDR2 are MNHEY and SMNVEV (reference sequence). V lost 5 bases and J 4 bases, leaving 12 bases between the germline ends. The CDR3 sequence is 14 residues long. The CDR3 nucleotides read TGTGCCAGCAGTATTCGGAGGGGATACAATGAGCAGTTCTTC. Translated: CASSIRRGYNEQFF.

The chain carries TRBV9 and TRBJ2-3; D is ambiguous. V lost 2 bases and J 7 bases, leaving 14 bases between the germline ends. Germline V gene lookup returns CDR1 SGDLS and CDR2 YYNGEE. This CDR3 is 14 amino acids long. This CDR3 reads CASSVRGTSNTQYF. The CDR3 DNA reads TGTGCCAGCAGCGTTAGAGGCACTTCGAATACGCAGTATTTT.

This clone was seen a single time. The chain combines TRBV7-9 with TRBJ2-5; perhaps TRBD2 as D (6 bases). The last part of the DNA fits TRBJ2-7 better; the J call may be wrong. The CDR3 is 13 residues long. The germline V gene encodes CDR1 SEHNR and CDR2 FQNEAQ (reference sequence). The CDR3 DNA sequence: TGTGCCAGCAGCTTTGGAGGGCTGGACGAGCAGTACTTC. Amino acid sequence: CASSFGGLDEQYF.

This chain links TRBV9 with TRBJ2-3; 7 bases map to TRBD2. Trimming took 4 bases from V and 4 from J; bases not matched to a gene: 15. Germline CDR1 is SGDLS and CDR2 is YYNGEE. The CDR3 loop spans 17 amino acids. The CDR3 DNA follows: TGTGCCAGCAGCCCCCGCTACGGGCGGGAGAACGCAGATACGCAGTATTTT. Translating gives CASSPRYGRENADTQYF. Variable domain in full (rest from reference TRBV9 and TRBJ2-3): DSGVTQTPKHLITATGQRVTLRCSPRSGDLSVYWYQQSLDQGLQFLIQYYNGEERAKGNILERFSAQQFPDLHSELNLSSLELGDSALYFCASSPRYGRENADTQYFGPGTRLTVL.

The CDR3 sequence: CASSIGGQGAYEQYF. The CDR3 nucleotides read TGCGCCAGCAGTATTGGGGGACAGGGAGCCTACGAGCAGTACTTC. The rearrangement links TRBV5-1 to TRBJ2-7; 9 bases are a match to TRBD1. Trimming took 5 bases from V and 2 from J; bases not matched to a gene: 8. Germline loops: CDR1 SGHRS, CDR2 YFSETQ. The CDR3 spans 15 residues.

The V call is TRBV5-4, the J call TRBJ1-2; 9 bases fit TRBD1. CDR3 length equals 13 residues. V lost 0 bases and J lost 8; bases outside the gene matches: 2. Germline assignment: CDR1 SGHNT and CDR2 YYREEE (reference sequence). In DNA, the CDR3 is TGTGCCAGCAGCTTGGCCGGACAGGGGGGCTACACCTTC. Its translation is CASSLAGQGGYTF.

Worth noting for this clone: A read error may account for a junction end that differs from germline. This rearrangement joins TRBV7-9 to TRBJ2-2; 14 bases match TRBD2. The CDR3 loop spans 17 amino acids. Germline V gives CDR1 SEHNR, CDR2 FQNEAQ (reference sequence). CDR3 amino acids: CSSSRGLAGGDTGELFF. The CDR3 coding sequence is TGTTCCAGCAGCAGAGGACTAGCGGGGGGAGACACCGGGGAGCTGTTTTTT.

The chain employs TRBV11-1 and TRBJ2-2, with D perhaps TRBD1 (6 bases). Trimming took 2 bases from V and 5 from J, leaving 12 bases between them. The CDR3 extends over 15 amino acids. Germline CDR1 is SGHAT and CDR2 is FQDESV (reference sequence). CDR3: CASSLSGVLTGELFF. The CDR3 bases are TGTGCCAGCAGCTTATCAGGGGTTTTAACCGGGGAGCTGTTTTTT.

The chain employs TRBV27 and TRBJ1-6; the D gene is possibly TRBD1 (5 bases). Germline V gene sequence: CDR1 MNHEY, CDR2 SMNVEV (reference sequence). With 10 bases removed from V and 3 bases from J, the gap between germline ends came to 13 bases. The CDR3 length is 14 residues. The CDR3: CATKTGSYNSPLHF. Here the CDR3 DNA reads TGTGCCACCAAAACAGGAAGCTATAATTCACCCCTCCACTTT.

V is TRBV7-2 and J is TRBJ2-5, with 7 nucleotides matching TRBD2. The assigned J gene may be wrong: the sequence end matches TRBJ2-7 better. CDR3 length equals 17 residues. CDR1 and CDR2 from the germline V gene are SGHTA and FQGNSA. CDR3 in DNA: TGTGCCAGCAGCTTAGCGGGGAGACTAGCAAATTCTTACGAGCAGTACTTC. Residues: CASSLAGRLANSYEQYF.

This clone came up once. The chain links TRBV25-1 to TRBJ2-7; weak D call: TRBD1 (6 bases). The CDR3 is 14 residues long. V shed 3 bases and J shed 5 bases, with 14 bases lying between them. The germline V gene encodes CDR1 MGHDK and CDR2 SYGVNS. CDR3 sequence: CASSEPGTRNEQYF. CDR3 coding DNA: TGTGCCAGCAGTGAGCCCGGGACAAGGAACGAGCAGTACTTC.

This clone was seen more than once but under ten times. The chain employs TRBV5-6 and TRBJ2-5, with a tentative D call TRBD1 (6 bases). The CDR3 extends over 17 amino acids. Deletions cut 4 bases from V and 1 base from J, with 20 bases between. CDR1 and CDR2 from the germline V gene are SGHDT and YYEEEE. In nucleotides, the CDR3 is TGTGCCAGCAGCAAGACAACAGGGCTCCCTTCCCAAGAGACCCAGTACTTC. Amino acids: CASSKTTGLPSQETQYF.

This clone appeared a single time. The rearrangement uses TRBV11-2 and TRBJ2-3; 11 bases align to TRBD1. This CDR3 is 18 amino acids long. The germline gives CDR1 SGHAT, CDR2 FQNNGV. After removal of 1 base from V and 0 bases from J, the junction contained 6 bases not matched to a gene. The CDR3 nucleotides are TGTGCCAGCAGCTTAGTGTGGGACAGGGGGACTAGCACAGATACGCAGTATTTT. Its translation: CASSLVWDRGTSTDTQYF.

This chain joins TRBV27 and TRBJ2-3; the match to TRBD2 covers 7 bases. The J segment lost 8 bases and the V segment lost 5 bases, leaving 7 bases of the junction unmatched. The CDR3 is made up of 13 amino acids. Germline CDR1 and CDR2: MNHEY and SMNVEV (reference sequence). This CDR3 reads CASSPGGIGTQYF. DNA of the CDR3: TGTGCCAGCAGTCCGGGGGGTATAGGTACGCAGTATTTT.

The chain is built from TRBV30 and TRBJ2-6; tentatively, D is TRBD2 (6 bases). The ends were cut back, 5 bases at V and 2 bases at J, with 13 bases in the middle. This CDR3 has 15 residues. The germline gives CDR1 GTSNPN, CDR2 SVGIG (reference sequence). In DNA, the CDR3 is TGTGCCTGGGGAGGGTTCACTACTGGGGCCAACGTCCTGACTTTC. Residues: CAWGGFTTGANVLTF.

This clone appeared once. This chain joins TRBV14 and TRBJ2-3; D gene unclear. This CDR3 is built from 15 residues. The germline gives CDR1 SGHDN, CDR2 FVKESK. V lost 1 base and J lost 0, with 8 bases in between. As DNA, the CDR3 is TGTGCCAGCAGCCAAGTTGGGCGAAGCACAGATACGCAGTATTTT. This sequence encodes CASSQVGRSTDTQYF.

The rearrangement links TRBV5-6 to TRBJ2-1, with D possibly being TRBD2 (6 bases). Germline assignment: CDR1 SGHDT and CDR2 YYEEEE. The CDR3 covers 13 residues. V was shortened by 4 bases and J by 9 bases, with 14 bases between the two germline ends. CDR3 loop: CASSEGTFGEQFF. The CDR3 DNA reads as TGTGCCAGCAGCGAGGGGACTTTTGGTGAGCAGTTCTTC.

This clone was recorded only once. This same CDR3 is encoded by further DNA sequences in the sample. DNA of the CDR3: TGTGCCAGCAGCTTAAAACTAGCGGGAGCCTACGAGCAGTACTTC. This translates into CASSLKLAGAYEQYF. This chain connects TRBV7-9 to TRBJ2-7; 11 nucleotides align to TRBD2. In germline, CDR1 is SEHNR, CDR2 FQNEAQ (reference sequence). After removal of 2 bases from V and 2 bases from J, the junction contained 2 bases not matched to a gene. CDR3 length equals 15 residues.

This sequence joins TRBV11-3 and TRBJ1-1; 10 bases map to TRBD1. Per the germline V gene, CDR1 is SGHNT and CDR2 is YENEEA. The CDR3 loop spans 15 amino acids. V lost 5 bases and J lost 1; bases outside the gene matches: 4. CDR3 sequence reads: CASSKGQGGNTEAFF. The CDR3 DNA reads as TGTGCCAGCAGCAAAGGACAGGGGGGGAACACTGAAGCTTTCTTT.